This TCR beta chain was sequenced for a study of cytomegalovirus exposure and HLA in healthy donors. The PCR ran on 60 Vbeta and 13 Jbeta primers. TCRdb keeps only in-frame clones here, not all; method: immunoSEQ multiplex PCR. The repertoire holds about 200,000 clones, 65% to 85% seen once, with roughly 0.098% in the top ten. This TCR derives from a boy younger than 10 in good health and CMV-seronegative. Material: PBMCs.

CDR3 sequence: CASSPGGAEAFF. The CDR3 nucleotides are TGTGCCAGCAGCCCGGGGGGCGCTGAAGCTTTCTTT. J is TRBJ1-1 and V is TRBV27; D is possibly TRBD1 (6 bases). Germline V gives CDR1 MNHEY, CDR2 SMNVEV (reference sequence). This CDR3 contains 12 residues. Trimming shortened V by 6 bases and J by 6 bases, and 11 bases separated the two germline ends.